One and the same sample provided the 9 T cell receptor beta chains below, sequenced in a study of beta chain features in type 1 diabetes. The sequenced template was cDNA made from the entire isolated RNA. The repertoire was sequenced with immunoSEQ multiplex PCR; TCRdb's copy has only in-frame clones and lacks some. The top ten hold 0.2% to 0.3% of the sample, which has about 42,000 clones, 50% seen once. Input material: stem cell memory CD4+ T cells from blood. These TCRs come from a woman aged 25 to 39 in good health.

J is TRBJ2-7 and V is TRBV6-1, with unresolved D. Germline CDR1 and CDR2: MNHNS and SASEGT. There are 13 residues in the CDR3. The V end lost 4 bases, the J end lost 0 bases, and 7 bases lay between the germline ends. CDR3 sequence (DNA): TGTGCCAGCAGTGTAGAACGCTCCTACGAGCAGTACTTC. Protein product: CASSVERSYEQYF.

The chain employs TRBV19 and TRBJ2-1, with TRBD2 matching over 14 bases. The junction had 7 bases not matched to a gene; V was cut back by 8 bases and J by 7 bases. Germline CDR1 is LNHDA and CDR2 is SQIVND (reference sequence). This CDR3 is built from 15 residues. The CDR3 protein is CASSQTSGRVNEQFF. The CDR3 nucleotides read TGTGCCAGTTCGCAGACTAGCGGGAGGGTTAATGAGCAGTTCTTC.

This clone was observed a handful of times. This chain links TRBV2 with TRBJ2-1; tentatively, D is TRBD2 (5 bases). Trimming left V 11 bases short and J 0 bases short, with 17 bases between. This CDR3 contains 15 residues. Germline CDR1 reads SNHLY; CDR2 reads FYNNEI. The CDR3 sequence: CALLRGARSYNEQFF. The CDR3 nucleotides are TGTGCCCTCCTTCGGGGTGCACGCTCCTACAATGAGCAGTTCTTC.

The chain couples TRBV29-1 to TRBJ1-1; TRBD1 agrees at 7 bases. J was trimmed by 4 bases and V by 7 bases; bases with no gene match: 6. This CDR3 region has 12 residues. From germline, CDR1 is SQVTM and CDR2 ANQGSEA. The CDR3 reads CSGGTASTEAFF. In DNA form, the CDR3 reads TGCAGCGGCGGGACAGCGAGCACTGAAGCTTTCTTT.

The rearrangement uses TRBV2 and TRBJ1-5, with unresolved D. Trimming cost V 5 bases and J 4 bases, with 6 bases left between them. Germline values: CDR1 SNHLY, CDR2 FYNNEI. The CDR3 is made up of 12 amino acids. The DNA for the CDR3 is TGTGCCAGCAGTCTAGTGAATCAGCCCCAGCATTTT. Amino acid sequence: CASSLVNQPQHF. Full variable domain (rest looked up from reference TRBV2 and TRBJ1-5): EPEVTQTPSHQVTQMGQEVILRCVPISNHLYFYWYRQILGQKVEFLVSFYNNEISEKSEIFDDQFSVERPDGSNFTLKIRSTKLEDSAMYFCASSLVNQPQHFGDGTRLSIL.

This clone was seen only a few times. CDR3 bases: TGTGCCAGCAGCTTGGTAGGGGCACCGACCTACGAGCAGTACTTC. Residues: CASSLVGAPTYEQYF. The chain couples TRBV5-4 to TRBJ2-7; maybe TRBD1 (5 bases). Germline V gene data show CDR1 as SGHNT and CDR2 as YYREEE (reference sequence). Deletions cut 0 bases from V and 2 bases from J, with 12 bases between. The CDR3 runs 15 residues.

The chain uses TRBV28 and TRBJ2-3; perhaps TRBD2 as D (6 bases). V was trimmed by 3 bases and J by 4 bases, leaving 8 bases between them. This CDR3 comprises 13 residues. Germline V gene lookup returns CDR1 MDHEN and CDR2 SYDVKM. CDR3 in amino acids: CASSLRESDTQYF. The CDR3 nucleotides read TGTGCCAGCAGTTTGCGGGAATCAGATACGCAGTATTTT.

In this sample, this clone turned up a few times. In nucleotides, the CDR3 is TGTGCCGCGGGGGTTGCCAGCAATCAGCCCCAGCATTTT. This translates into CAAGVASNQPQHF. The chain carries TRBV19 and TRBJ1-5; a possible D gene is TRBD1 (5 bases). Germline assignment: CDR1 LNHDA and CDR2 SQIVND (reference sequence). The CDR3 covers 13 residues. V was clipped by 11 bases and J by 1 base, with 12 bases between them.

This clone has only a few counts. The gene calls are TRBV18 and TRBJ2-7; a weak D match, TRBD2 (6 bases). V lost 2 bases to trimming and J lost 2 bases, with 16 bases between them. This CDR3 comprises 16 residues. From germline, CDR1 is KGHSH and CDR2 LQKENI. In DNA, the CDR3 is TGTGCCAGCTCACCAAATTCAATTGCGGGAACCTACGAGCAGTACTTC. The encoded protein is CASSPNSIAGTYEQYF.